The rows below give T cell receptor beta chains drawn from one sample of a study of OX40 agonist ivuxolimab in advanced cancers. Assay used: immunoSEQ multiplex PCR; TCRdb lists only in-frame clones, some missing. Of about 94,000 clones listed, less than 95% were seen once; the top ten hold more than 0.15%. Sequenced here: CD4+ or CD8+ T cells sorted from blood, sampled in a trial of the OX40 agonist ivuxolimab. The source is an adult with an advanced solid tumor such as melanoma, head and neck, liver or kidney cancer. The CDR3 runs from the conserved cysteine through the conserved F or W.

>TRBV6-8|TRBJ1-4
CASTNTGTHHEKLFF
>TRBV5-5|TRBJ1-2
CASSSQGGYGYTF
>TRBV15|TRBJ1-3
CATSGGQPFSGNTIYF
>TRBV9|TRBJ2-1
CASSVGAGEGSEQFF
>TRBV7-3|TRBJ1-1
CASSPQGADTEAFF
>TRBV4-3|TRBJ1-2
CASSQAGVPGYTF
>TRBV15|TRBJ1-1
CATKPPGSVRAFF
>TRBV2|TRBJ1-5
CASRGLSGAQPQHF
>TRBV5-6|TRBJ2-5
CASSLQGADQTQYF
>TRBV6-5|TRBJ2-7
CASSRGLTYEQYF
>TRBV11-2|TRBJ1-2
CASSYPGTANYGYTF
>TRBV19|TRBJ1-5
CASSPGTNQPQHF
>TRBV7-3|TRBJ2-1
CASSLRPEGNEQFF
>TRBV23-1|TRBJ2-7
CASTPGRAEQYF
>TRBV11-2|TRBJ1-2
CASSSPSGGAYGYTF
>TRBV7-2|TRBJ2-1
CASSSQGATYNEQFF
>TRBV7-3|TRBJ2-5
CASSRVGAPQETQYF
>TRBV5-1|TRBJ2-7
CASSLESEQYF
>TRBV10-1|TRBJ2-3
CASSPGGRPADTQYF
>TRBV4-1|TRBJ2-5
CASSQGTSGYQETQYF
>TRBV10-3|TRBJ2-2
CAISPQGAETGELFF
>TRBV5-1|TRBJ2-7
CASSEAYEQYF